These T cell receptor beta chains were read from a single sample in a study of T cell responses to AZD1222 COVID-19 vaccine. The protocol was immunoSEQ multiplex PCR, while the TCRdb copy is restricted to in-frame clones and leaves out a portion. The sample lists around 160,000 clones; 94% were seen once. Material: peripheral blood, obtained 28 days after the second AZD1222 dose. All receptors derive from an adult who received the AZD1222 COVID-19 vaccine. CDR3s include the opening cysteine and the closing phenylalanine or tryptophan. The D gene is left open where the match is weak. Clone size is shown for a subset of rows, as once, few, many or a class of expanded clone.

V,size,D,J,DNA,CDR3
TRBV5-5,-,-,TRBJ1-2,TGTGCCAGCAGCTTGAGACCGACTAACTATGGCTACACCTTC,CASSLRPTNYGYTF
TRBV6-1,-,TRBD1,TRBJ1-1,TGTGCCAGCAGTGACGAGACAGGGACTGAAGCTTTCTTT,CASSDETGTEAFF
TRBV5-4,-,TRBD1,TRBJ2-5,TGTGCCAGCAGCCGACCGGGACAGGGGGGGTTTAAAGAGACCCAGTACTTC,CASSRPGQGGFKETQYF
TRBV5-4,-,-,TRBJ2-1,TGTGCCAGCAGCCTTAGCGGCACCTACAATGAGCAGTTCTTC,CASSLSGTYNEQFF
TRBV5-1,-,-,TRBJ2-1,TGCGCCAGCAGTACGGGACCGTCTGCCCATGAGCAGTTCTTC,CASSTGPSAHEQFF
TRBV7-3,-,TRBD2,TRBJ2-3,TGTGCCAGCAGCTTAGGAGTGGCGGGAGGGAGCACAGATACGCAGTATTTT,CASSLGVAGGSTDTQYF
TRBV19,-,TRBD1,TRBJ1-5,TGTGCCAGGGACAGGGCTCAGCCCCAGCATTTT,CARDRAQPQHF
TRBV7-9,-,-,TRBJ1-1,TGTGCCAGCAGACCTCCTGGGGTAATTAGGGACACTGAAGCTTTCTTT,CASRPPGVIRDTEAFF
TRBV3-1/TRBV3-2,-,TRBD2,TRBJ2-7,TGTGCCAGCAGCCAAGCTCGACTAGCGGGTTACGAGCAGTACTTC,CASSQARLAGYEQYF
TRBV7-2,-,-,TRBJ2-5,TGTGCCAGCAGCTCTCACCACGGGCTAGTCGAAGAGACCCAGTACTTC,CASSSHHGLVEETQYF
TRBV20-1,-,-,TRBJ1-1,TGCAGTGCTAGGGAATACACTGAAGCTTTCTTT,CSAREYTEAFF
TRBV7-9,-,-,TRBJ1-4,TGTGCCAGCAGCCCCCGTCCTACCAATACTAATGAAAAACTGTTTTTT,CASSPRPTNTNEKLFF
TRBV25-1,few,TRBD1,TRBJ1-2,TGTGCCAGCAGTGATAAGGGGACAGACTTTTATGGCTACACCTTC,CASSDKGTDFYGYTF
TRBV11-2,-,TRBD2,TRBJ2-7,TGTGCCAGCAGCTTAGCGTCGGGGACTAGGGCCCCCGAGCAGTACTTC,CASSLASGTRAPEQYF
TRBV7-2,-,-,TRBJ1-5,TGTGCCAGCAGCACACAAAAGACAGGCACCGGGCAGCCCCAGCATTTT,CASSTQKTGTGQPQHF
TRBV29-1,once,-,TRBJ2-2,TGCAGCGTCTACACCGCCGGGGGACGGACCGGGGAGCTGTTTTTT,CSVYTAGGRTGELFF
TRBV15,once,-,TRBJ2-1,TGTGCCACCAGCAGAGCCCAGGGGAGCTTGGACGAGCAGTTCTTC,CATSRAQGSLDEQFF
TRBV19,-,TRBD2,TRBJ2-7,TGTGCCAGAGCGTTTCAAGGACTAGCGGGAAGACAGTACTTC,CARAFQGLAGRQYF
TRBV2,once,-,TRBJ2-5,TGTGCCATCGACCACCAAGAGACCCAGTACTTC,CAIDHQETQYF
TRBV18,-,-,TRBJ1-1,TGTGCCAGCTCACCAAATGTCAACACTGAAGCTTTCTTT,CASSPNVNTEAFF
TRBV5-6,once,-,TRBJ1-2,TGTGCCAGCAGCGTGGGGGGCCTCTCGGCTGTCTATGGCTACACCTTC,CASSVGGLSAVYGYTF
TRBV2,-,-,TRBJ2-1,TGTGCCAGCATGGGGACTGCGCTTTACAATGAGCAGTTCTTC,CASMGTALYNEQFF
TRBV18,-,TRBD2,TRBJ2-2,TGTGCCAGCTCACTGCGACTAGCGGAGAACACCGGGGAGCTGTTTTTT,CASSLRLAENTGELFF
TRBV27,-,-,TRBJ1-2,TGTGCCAGCAGTTTAAAGGGCAGAAACTATGGCTACACCTTC,CASSLKGRNYGYTF
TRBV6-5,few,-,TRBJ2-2,TGTGCCAGCAGGGCAGTGAACACCGGGGAGCTGTTTTTT,CASRAVNTGELFF
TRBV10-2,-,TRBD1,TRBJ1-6,TGCGCCAGCAGTTTCCCGGGACAGAATAATTCACCCCTCCACTTT,CASSFPGQNNSPLHF
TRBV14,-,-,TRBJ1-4,TGTGCCAGCAGCCAATTTGGGAAGGCTAATGAAAAACTGTTTTTT,CASSQFGKANEKLFF
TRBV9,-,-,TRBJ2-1,TGTGCCAGCAGCGGCGGCGGGGACAATGAGCAGTTCTTC,CASSGGGDNEQFF
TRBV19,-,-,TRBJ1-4,TGTGCCAGTGGAAACCGGGACCCCCGGGCGGCTAATGAAAAACTGTTTTTT,CASGNRDPRAANEKLFF
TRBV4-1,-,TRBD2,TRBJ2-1,TGCGCCAGCAGCCTAATAGCGGGAGGGTTCAATGAGCAGTTCTTC,CASSLIAGGFNEQFF
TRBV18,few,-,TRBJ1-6,TGTGCCAGCTCACGGACCGAAAATAATTCACCCCTCCACTTT,CASSRTENNSPLHF
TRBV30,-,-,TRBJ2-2,TGTGCCTGGAGGTCCGGCGGGGCGAACACCGGGGAGCTGTTTTTT,CAWRSGGANTGELFF
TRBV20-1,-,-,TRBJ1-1,TGCAGTGCTAGTTCGGACAGAAACACTGAAGCTTTCTTT,CSASSDRNTEAFF
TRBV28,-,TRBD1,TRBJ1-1,TGTGCCAGCAGTCCTCCCGGACAGGGTATCACTGAAGCTTTCTTT,CASSPPGQGITEAFF
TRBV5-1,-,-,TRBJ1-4,TGCGCCAGCAGCCTCCGGCCAAAAGAAAAACTGTTTTTT,CASSLRPKEKLFF
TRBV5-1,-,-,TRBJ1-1,TGCGCCAGCAGCTCGGGATCACAGGAGTTGAACACTGAAGCTTTCTTT,CASSSGSQELNTEAFF
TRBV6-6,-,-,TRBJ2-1,TGTGCCAGCAGTCCACAGGGTGTGACACTCTCCTACAATGAGCAGTTCTTC,CASSPQGVTLSYNEQFF
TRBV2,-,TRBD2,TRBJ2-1,TGTGCCAGCAGCGATCCGGGACTAGCGGGAGTCGCATCCTACAATGAGCAGTTCTTC,CASSDPGLAGVASYNEQFF
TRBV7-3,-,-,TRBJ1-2,TGTGCCAGCAGCTTAAATGGATACGATGGCTACACCTTC,CASSLNGYDGYTF
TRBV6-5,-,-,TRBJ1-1,TGTGCCAGCGGAGGATCCAGGCGAGGGGCTTTCTTT,CASGGSRRGAFF
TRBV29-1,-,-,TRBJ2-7,TGCAGCGTCCTAGGTACAGGGCGATCCTACGAGCAGTACTTC,CSVLGTGRSYEQYF
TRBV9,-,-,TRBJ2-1,TGTGCCAGCAGCGTAGCGGGCGGCTCCTACAATGAGCAGTTCTTC,CASSVAGGSYNEQFF
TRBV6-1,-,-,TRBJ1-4,TGTGCCAGCAGTGAAACCCGGGCCAGGCAAAAACTGTTTTTT,CASSETRARQKLFF
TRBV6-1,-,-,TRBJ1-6,TGTGCCAGCAGTGAAACCGTGGAGGGCGTCTCACCCCTCCACTTT,CASSETVEGVSPLHF
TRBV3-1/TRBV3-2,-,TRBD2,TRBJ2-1,TGTGCCAGCAGCCAAGCCGGACTAGCGGTATACAATGAGCAGTTCTTC,CASSQAGLAVYNEQFF
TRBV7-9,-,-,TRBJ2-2,TGTGCCAGCAGCCTCCAGGGACACAACACCGGGGAGCTGTTTTTT,CASSLQGHNTGELFF
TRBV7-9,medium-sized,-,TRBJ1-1,TGTGCCAGCAGCCTAAAGCAGGGACGGGACACTGAAGCTTTCTTT,CASSLKQGRDTEAFF
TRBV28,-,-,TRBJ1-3,TGTGCCAGCACCTTCCCCTGGGTGGAACTCTCTGGAAACACCATATATTTT,CASTFPWVELSGNTIYF
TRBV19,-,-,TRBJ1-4,TGTGCCAGTAGTTCACAGGGATTTGGTGTTACTAATGAAAAACTGTTTTTT,CASSSQGFGVTNEKLFF
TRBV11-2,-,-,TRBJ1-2,TGTGCCAGCAGCTTAGTTCGCCGATCGGATGGCTACACCTTC,CASSLVRRSDGYTF
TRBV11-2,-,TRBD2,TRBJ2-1,TGTGCCAGCAGCTTAGATCTAGGACTAGCGGGCCTCTACAATGAGCAGTTCTTC,CASSLDLGLAGLYNEQFF
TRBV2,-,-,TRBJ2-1,TGTGCCAGCAGTGGCGGCTATCGCTCCTACAATGAGCAGTTCTTC,CASSGGYRSYNEQFF
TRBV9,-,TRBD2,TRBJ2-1,TGTGCCAGCAGCGTGGTAGCGGGCCGTGAGCAGTTCTTC,CASSVVAGREQFF
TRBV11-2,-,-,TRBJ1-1,TGTGCCAGCAGCTTAGTTAGGGGCAGGGACGCTGAAGCTTTCTTT,CASSLVRGRDAEAFF